A single sample is the source of the 25 T cell receptor beta chains below, sequenced in a study of shared clonotypes between healthy human individuals. Only in-frame clones appear in the TCRdb table, and some are missing; sequencing was by immunoSEQ multiplex PCR. The data hold about 180,000 clones, with 90% to 95% observed a single time. Sequencing used naive CD4+ T cells sorted from blood. Regarding subset: CD45RA+ positively selected. These receptors were collected from a young woman in good health.

The chain recombines TRBV6-6 with TRBJ1-5; D is unresolved. The CDR3 runs 14 residues. CDR1 is MNHNY, CDR2 SVGAGI, per germline (reference sequence). Trimming took 2 bases from V and 1 from J, leaving 6 bases between them. The CDR3 protein is CASSYKGSNQPQHF. The CDR3 DNA sequence: TGTGCCAGCAGTTACAAGGGAAGCAATCAGCCCCAGCATTTT.

The CDR3 DNA follows: TGTGCCAGCAGACCGGGACGGGCATCCTACGAGCAGTACTTC. Translating it yields CASRPGRASYEQYF. The rearrangement joins TRBV6-5 to TRBJ2-7; D is tentatively TRBD1 or TRBD2 (5 bases each). This CDR3 is built from 14 residues. The V gene lost 6 bases and the J gene lost 1 base, with 13 bases spanning the gap. Germline-derived CDR1 and CDR2 are MNHEY and SVGAGI.

This rearrangement joins TRBV5-6 to TRBJ1-5, with a weak D call TRBD1 (5 bases). Trimming took off 1 base at V and 7 bases at J, with 15 bases between the two ends. The CDR3 runs to 15 residues. Germline CDR1 is SGHDT and CDR2 is YYEEEE. CDR3 in amino acids: CASSLSLNRLQPQHF. Written as DNA, the CDR3 is TGTGCCAGCAGCTTGTCACTCAACAGGCTCCAGCCCCAGCATTTT.

This rearrangement joins TRBV25-1 to TRBJ2-5; possibly TRBD2 for D (6 bases). CDR1 is MGHDK and CDR2 is SYGVNS in the germline V gene. This CDR3 comprises 12 residues. V gave up 7 bases and J gave up 5 bases, with 11 bases separating them. CDR3 nucleotides: TGTGCCAGCACACTAGCCGGGGAGACCCAGTACTTC. Its protein product is CASTLAGETQYF.

The genes are TRBV15 and TRBJ1-1; 7 nucleotides agree with TRBD1. In germline, CDR1 is LNHNV, CDR2 YYDKDF (reference sequence). The V and J ends lost 5 bases and 1 base, in that order; junction bases with no gene match: 7. The CDR3 is made up of 15 amino acids. The DNA of the CDR3 is TGTGCCACCAGCCCTCCGGGACAGAGGAACACTGAAGCTTTCTTT. Its translation: CATSPPGQRNTEAFF.

The chain carries TRBV14 and TRBJ2-7, with D unresolved. V shed 0 bases and J shed 6 bases, with 9 bases lying between them. There are 13 residues in the CDR3. Germline values: CDR1 SGHDN, CDR2 FVKESK. The CDR3 spells CASSQDLRSEQYF. The CDR3 nucleotides are TGTGCCAGCAGCCAAGATCTTCGGTCCGAGCAGTACTTC.

The V call is TRBV18, the J call TRBJ2-7, with D uncertain. Trimming left V 2 bases short and J 2 bases short, with 13 bases between. The CDR3 sequence is 15 residues long. Germline V gives CDR1 KGHSH, CDR2 LQKENI. CDR3 residues: CASSPGVGDPYEQYF. DNA for the CDR3: TGTGCCAGCTCACCAGGGGTTGGTGACCCCTACGAGCAGTACTTC.

This clone was seen only a few times. V and J are TRBV28 and TRBJ2-3; perhaps TRBD2 as D (6 bases). CDR3 size: 12 residues. V lost 5 bases to trimming and J lost 6 bases, with 9 bases between them. Looked up from germline, CDR1 is MDHEN and CDR2 is SYDVKM. CDR3 region: CASSTSRDTQYF. The CDR3 bases are TGTGCCAGCAGTACTAGCCGGGATACGCAGTATTTT.

V usage is TRBV5-6 and J usage is TRBJ2-7; D is ambiguous. Trimming stripped 4 bases from V and 5 bases from J, with 16 bases between. CDR1 and CDR2 from the germline V gene are SGHDT and YYEEEE. The CDR3 runs 14 residues. The CDR3 region has the DNA TGTGCCAGCAGCCGCGGTCGGTCGGGCCACGAGCAGTACTTC. Amino acids: CASSRGRSGHEQYF.

The chain uses TRBV19 and TRBJ2-5, with D perhaps TRBD1 (6 bases). The J call could be wrong; TRBJ2-7 is a better fit for the DNA end. Germline CDR1 reads LNHDA; CDR2 reads SQIVND (reference sequence). This CDR3 comprises 14 residues. The DNA of the CDR3 is TGTGCCAGTAGTAACGGACAGTATAACTACGAGCAGTACTTC. This sequence encodes CASSNGQYNYEQYF.

The CDR3 here is CASSIRLAEQETQYF. CDR3 nucleotides: TGTGCCAGTAGTATCAGGCTAGCGGAACAAGAGACCCAGTACTTC. The chain is built from TRBV19 and TRBJ2-5, with 7 bases matching TRBD2. The CDR3 contains 15 residues. The germline CDR1 and CDR2 sequences are LNHDA and SQIVND (reference sequence). The V and J ends lost 3 bases and 2 bases, in that order; junction bases with no gene match: 6.

The rearrangement joins TRBV11-2 to TRBJ2-3; no firm D call. Trimming stripped 5 bases from V and 5 bases from J, with 8 bases between. The length of the CDR3 is 12 residues. Germline values: CDR1 SGHAT, CDR2 FQNNGV. CDR3 sequence: CASSRAIDTQYF. The CDR3 DNA reads as TGTGCCAGCAGCCGGGCGATAGATACGCAGTATTTT.

The chain is built from TRBV5-1 and TRBJ2-7; TRBD1 agrees at 8 bases. Germline CDR1 SGHRS, CDR2 YFSETQ. The J segment lost 2 bases and the V segment lost 2 bases, leaving 3 bases of the junction unmatched. The CDR3 sequence is 14 residues long. The CDR3, as DNA: TGCGCCAGCAGCTTTAAGGACAGGGCCTACGAGCAGTACTTC. Protein: CASSFKDRAYEQYF.

V is TRBV28 and J is TRBJ2-2, with 8 bases matching TRBD1. This CDR3 region has 16 residues. Germline V gene sequence: CDR1 MDHEN, CDR2 SYDVKM. The J segment lost 6 bases and the V segment lost 4 bases, leaving 10 bases of the junction unmatched. In nucleotides, the CDR3 is TGTGCCAGCAGTTCGAGTGCGGCAGGGGGCTCCGGGGAGCTGTTTTTT. Protein product: CASSSSAAGGSGELFF.

This chain joins TRBV6-5 and TRBJ1-2; D is undetermined. The germline V gene encodes CDR1 MNHEY and CDR2 SVGAGI. CDR3 size: 14 residues. V dropped 7 bases and J dropped 2 bases, with 14 bases sitting between them. CDR3 residues: CASNARGRNYGYTF. The CDR3 DNA reads TGTGCCAGCAACGCCCGGGGTAGGAACTATGGCTACACCTTC.

The chain couples TRBV10-1 to TRBJ2-7, with D uncertain. V was cut by 3 bases and J by 4 bases, with 7 bases left in between. The germline V gene encodes CDR1 WNHNN and CDR2 SYGVQD (reference sequence). The CDR3 runs 12 residues. This chain's CDR3 is CASSEHGYEQYF. In DNA, the CDR3 is TGCGCCAGCAGTGAACACGGATACGAGCAGTACTTC.

The J gene is TRBJ1-6, the V gene TRBV28; 7 bases agree with TRBD1. J lost 3 bases, V lost 7 bases, and 6 bases had no gene match. Germline CDR1 is MDHEN and CDR2 is SYDVKM. The CDR3 is 15 residues long. CDR3 DNA sequence: TGTGCCAGCACAACGACAGGGTTCTATAATTCACCCCTCCACTTT. This encodes CASTTTGFYNSPLHF.

This CDR3 is CASSQGGRGYQETQYF. CDR3 sequence (DNA): TGCGCCAGCAGCCAAGGTGGCAGGGGGTACCAAGAGACCCAGTACTTC. V is TRBV4-1 and J is TRBJ2-5; TRBD1 matches at 7 bases. CDR3 length: 16 residues. V was pared by 1 base and J by 0 bases, with 5 bases of the junction left unmatched. The germline gives CDR1 MGHRA, CDR2 YSYEKL.

J is TRBJ2-3 and V is TRBV28; TRBD1 matches 9 bases. Looked up from germline, CDR1 is MDHEN and CDR2 is SYDVKM. The CDR3 length is 21 residues. Trimming at V came to 11 bases and at J to 3 bases, leaving 30 bases not matched to a gene. CDR3 region: CASPPQDLRDRARIHTDTQYF. DNA of the CDR3: TGTGCCTCCCCGCCCCAGGACCTCCGGGACAGGGCTAGGATCCATACAGATACGCAGTATTTT.

This clone has a single count. The chain employs TRBV5-1 and TRBJ1-1, with D perhaps TRBD1 (5 bases). Germline V gene data show CDR1 as SGHRS and CDR2 as YFSETQ. This CDR3 comprises 17 residues. Trimming pared 3 bases from V and 0 bases from J, leaving 18 bases between. CDR3 coding DNA: TGCGCCAGCAGCTCGAAGCAGGGTAATCCTATGAACACTGAAGCTTTCTTT. Protein sequence: CASSSKQGNPMNTEAFF.

This chain links TRBV5-8 with TRBJ1-4, with TRBD1 identical over 8 bases. Germline V gene data show CDR1 as SGHTS and CDR2 as YDEGEE. The CDR3 spans 14 residues. J was trimmed by 7 bases and V by 4 bases; bases with no gene match: 6. The CDR3 DNA follows: TGTGCCAGCAGCCAACGGACAGGGAGTGAAAAACTGTTTTTT. It encodes CASSQRTGSEKLFF.

The chain has TRBV15 and TRBJ2-5; perhaps TRBD1 as D (5 bases). V shed 0 bases and J shed 0 bases, with 8 bases lying between them. CDR3 size: 15 residues. The V gene's germline CDR1 is LNHNV and CDR2 YYDKDF (reference sequence). CDR3 DNA: TGTGCCACCAGCAGAGATTCAGGGTACCAAGAGACCCAGTACTTC. Translating gives CATSRDSGYQETQYF.

This clone was counted a few times. CDR3: CASSYKGRRTEAFF. CDR3 nucleotide sequence: TGTGCCAGCAGTTACAAGGGCAGGAGGACTGAAGCTTTCTTT. V and J are TRBV6-5 and TRBJ1-1; D is undetermined. Deletions cut 2 bases from V and 5 bases from J, with 12 bases between. The length of the CDR3 is 14 residues. Germline lookup yields CDR1 MNHEY and CDR2 SVGAGI.

This rearrangement joins TRBV27 to TRBJ2-2, with 9 bases identical to TRBD1. Germline V CDR1 and CDR2: MNHEY, SMNVEV (reference sequence). The CDR3 runs to 15 residues. The trim removed 6 bases at V and 4 bases at J, leaving 6 bases unmatched. The CDR3 reads CASSLGQGITGELFF. CDR3 DNA sequence: TGTGCCAGCAGCCTGGGACAGGGCATCACCGGGGAGCTGTTTTTT.

This clone was detected once. The CDR3 reads CASSLQVNTEAFF. DNA for the CDR3: TGTGCCAGCAGCTTACAGGTTAACACTGAAGCTTTCTTT. The chain has TRBV7-6 and TRBJ1-1; D not certain. Looked up from germline, CDR1 is SGHVS and CDR2 is FNYEAQ. The V gene lost 2 bases and the J gene lost 2 bases, with 6 bases spanning the gap. This CDR3 is 13 amino acids long.